This entry lists 2 T cell receptor beta chains sequenced from one sample in a study of CD8 T cells in ankylosing spondylitis. TCRdb re-called the 5' RACE reads through MiXCR, storing one row per CDR3 protein. The data hold around 150,000 distinct CDR3 sequences, with 40% to 50% observed a single time. The sample taken for sequencing was synovial fluid, either unsorted or a sorted T cell fraction (not recorded which). The receptors were gathered from a male donor with ankylosing spondylitis.

The chain employs TRBV4-1 and TRBJ2-7, with a tentative D call TRBD2 (5 bases). The V and J ends lost 1 base and 3 bases respectively, with 10 bases between them. From germline, CDR1 is MGHRA and CDR2 YSYEKL. The CDR3 runs to 14 residues. The CDR3 nucleotides are TGCGCCAGCAGCCAAGTGGACTCTGACTACGAGCAGTACTTC. It specifies CASSQVDSDYEQYF.

The rearrangement joins TRBV20-1 to TRBJ2-1; 14 nucleotides line up with TRBD2. Germline V gives CDR1 DFQATT, CDR2 SNEGSKA (reference sequence). The CDR3 has 15 amino acids. The junction had 9 bases not matched to a gene; V was cut back by 5 bases and J by 9 bases. The CDR3 DNA reads TGCAGTGCTGAGACTAGCGGGAGGGACTCGGGTGAGCAGTTCTTC. Translation: CSAETSGRDSGEQFF.